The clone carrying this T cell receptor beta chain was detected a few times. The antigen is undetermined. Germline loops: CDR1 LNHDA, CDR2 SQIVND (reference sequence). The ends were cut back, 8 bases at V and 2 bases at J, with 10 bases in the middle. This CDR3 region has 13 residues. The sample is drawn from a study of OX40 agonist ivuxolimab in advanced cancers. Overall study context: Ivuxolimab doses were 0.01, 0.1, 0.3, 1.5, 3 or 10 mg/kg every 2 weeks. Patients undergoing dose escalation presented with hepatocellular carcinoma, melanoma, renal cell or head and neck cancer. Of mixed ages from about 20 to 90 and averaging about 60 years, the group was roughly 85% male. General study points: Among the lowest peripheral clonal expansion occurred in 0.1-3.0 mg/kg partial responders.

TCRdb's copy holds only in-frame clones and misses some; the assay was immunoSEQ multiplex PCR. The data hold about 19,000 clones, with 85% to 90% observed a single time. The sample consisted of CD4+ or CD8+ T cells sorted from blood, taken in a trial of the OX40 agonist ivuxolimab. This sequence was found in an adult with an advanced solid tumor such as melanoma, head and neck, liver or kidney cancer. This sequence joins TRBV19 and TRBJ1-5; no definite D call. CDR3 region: CASDLRGNQPQHF. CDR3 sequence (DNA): TGTGCCAGTGACCTCCGGGGCAATCAGCCCCAGCATTTT.